These 20 T cell receptor beta chains originate from one sample sequenced in a study of spatial heterogeneity in lung cancer. TCRdb reprocessed the 5' RACE reads with MiXCR, giving one entry per CDR3 protein. The sample carries 55,000 to 70,000 distinct CDR3 sequences, around 6% recorded once. Regarding time point: sample taken at primary tumor resection. The sample in question was PBMCs, obtained at surgery. The receptors here all came from a female donor with early-stage non-small cell lung cancer.

Only a few counts were recorded for this clonotype. Written as DNA, the CDR3 is TGCGCCAGCAGCCAAGCCAGACAGGGTGACATTCAGTACTTC. Protein: CASSQARQGDIQYF. The chain has TRBV4-1 and TRBJ2-4; 7 bases match TRBD1. This CDR3 has 14 residues. Trimming at V came to 1 base and at J to 8 bases, leaving 5 bases not matched to a gene. CDR1 and CDR2 (germline): MGHRA, YSYEKL.

This clonotype was detected a few times. The chain combines TRBV20-1 with TRBJ2-1; the D gene is possibly TRBD2 (7 bases). From germline, CDR1 is DFQATT and CDR2 SNEGSKA (reference sequence). Trimming removed 3 bases from V and 4 bases from J, with 13 bases in between. The CDR3 runs 14 residues. Here the CDR3 reads CSASEGGVYNEQFF. In DNA form, the CDR3 reads TGCAGTGCTAGCGAGGGGGGGGTATACAATGAGCAGTTCTTC.

The chain employs TRBV7-6 and TRBJ2-3, with D tentatively TRBD1 (6 bases). V was cut by 4 bases and J by 0 bases, with 32 bases left in between. This CDR3 is built from 22 residues. The germline V gene has CDR1 SGHVS and CDR2 FNYEAQ. CDR3 in amino acids: CASSSVTTPRVIQGQSTDTQYF. DNA for the CDR3: TGTGCCAGCAGCTCCGTTACGACCCCCCGCGTTATCCAAGGACAGAGCACAGATACGCAGTATTTT.

This clonotype was observed at least ten times. This rearrangement joins TRBV20-1 to TRBJ2-1; possible D gene TRBD2, 6 bases. The CDR3 runs 16 residues. Germline CDR1 DFQATT, CDR2 SNEGSKA (reference sequence). V lost 0 bases and J lost 5, with 17 bases in between. The CDR3 protein is CSARDPGTSKNNEQFF. The CDR3 region has the DNA TGCAGTGCTAGAGACCCCGGCACTAGCAAGAACAATGAGCAGTTCTTC.

This clonotype was seen at least ten times. The chain combines TRBV12-3 or TRBV12-4 with TRBJ2-3; D gene uncertain. V lost 1 base and J 0 bases, leaving 8 bases between the germline ends. This CDR3 region has 15 residues. CDR3 protein: CASSLGNPSTDTQYF. In nucleotides, the CDR3 is TGTGCCAGCAGTTTAGGTAACCCTAGCACAGATACGCAGTATTTT.

The rearrangement joins TRBV7-9 to TRBJ1-1; D remains unclear. CDR3 size: 13 residues. Germline V gene data show CDR1 as SEHNR and CDR2 as FQNEAQ (reference sequence). The V and J ends lost 2 bases and 0 bases respectively, with 4 bases between them. The CDR3 DNA is TGTGCCAGCAGCTTAAGTCTGAACACTGAAGCTTTCTTT. Its translation is CASSLSLNTEAFF.

This clonotype appeared many times. The chain has TRBV18 and TRBJ2-3; D might be TRBD1 or TRBD2, each matching 7 bases. V was trimmed by 3 bases and J by 2 bases, leaving 15 bases between them. The CDR3 length is 16 residues. The germline V gene encodes CDR1 KGHSH and CDR2 LQKENI. The CDR3 is CASSPPGGAYTDTQYF. For the CDR3, the DNA is TGTGCCAGCTCACCCCCAGGGGGGGCGTACACAGATACGCAGTATTTT.

The chain recombines TRBV11-3 with TRBJ1-6, with a possible D match to TRBD1 (6 bases). V lost 4 bases and J lost 9, with 13 bases in between. This CDR3 is 14 amino acids long. Germline V CDR1 and CDR2: SGHNT, YENEEA. The CDR3, as DNA: TGTGCCAGCAGCTCGACAGGATTTTCTTCACCCCTCCACTTT. Its protein is CASSSTGFSSPLHF.

There are a few counts of this clonotype. This chain uses TRBV7-9 with TRBJ1-4; D possibly corresponds to TRBD1 (5 bases). Germline V lookup: CDR1 SEHNR, CDR2 FQNEAQ (reference sequence). Trimming stripped 5 bases from V and 0 bases from J, with 10 bases between. This CDR3 is 15 amino acids long. The CDR3 protein is CASSTGGATNEKLFF. The CDR3 DNA sequence: TGTGCCAGCAGCACCGGAGGGGCAACTAATGAAAAACTGTTTTTT. Together with reference TRBV7-9 and TRBJ1-4, the CDR3 gives the full variable domain: DTGVSQNPRHKITKRGQNVTFRCDPISEHNRLYWYRQTLGQGPEFLTYFQNEAQLEKSRLLSDRFSAERPKGSFSTLEIQRTEQGDSAMYLCASSTGGATNEKLFFGSGTQLSVL.

This clonotype was found many times. The chain has TRBV20-1 and TRBJ2-7; 9 nucleotides line up with TRBD1. The CDR3 contains 15 residues. Unmatched junction bases numbered 5, after V lost 0 bases and J lost 2 bases. Germline lookup yields CDR1 DFQATT and CDR2 SNEGSKA (reference sequence). DNA of the CDR3: TGCAGTGCTAGAGAGGGACAGGGTGAAGCCTACGAGCAGTACGTC. Translating it yields CSAREGQGEAYEQYV.

Ten or more counts support this clonotype. This chain links TRBV7-9 with TRBJ2-3; D may match TRBD1 or TRBD2 (5 bases each). Per the germline V gene, CDR1 is SEHNR and CDR2 is FQNEAQ (reference sequence). This CDR3 has 16 residues. The V end was cut by 3 bases, the J end by 0 bases, with 13 bases between. The CDR3 DNA follows: TGTGCCAGCAGCTTGGCCGGGACGTTTAGCACAGATACGCAGTATTTT. This sequence encodes CASSLAGTFSTDTQYF.

This clonotype was counted many times. The chain is built from TRBV2 and TRBJ2-5; 11 bases align to TRBD2. Germline V gene sequence: CDR1 SNHLY, CDR2 FYNNEI. The CDR3 covers 16 residues. Trimming cost V 6 bases and J 2 bases; bases outside gene matches: 8. The CDR3 loop is CASSSRLAGSQETQYF. CDR3 coding DNA: TGTGCCAGCAGCTCTCGACTAGCGGGGTCGCAAGAGACCCAGTACTTC.

The V call is TRBV19, the J call TRBJ2-7; 8 bases align to TRBD1. CDR3 length: 15 residues. V shed 5 bases and J 7 bases; nucleotides not matched to a gene: 13. Per germline, CDR1 LNHDA and CDR2 SQIVND (reference sequence). DNA of the CDR3: TGTGCCAGTAGTGGGGAGACAGGGGCGGTGAGTGAGCAGTACTTC. This codes for CASSGETGAVSEQYF.

This clonotype was picked up many times. The V call is TRBV27, the J call TRBJ1-4; D might be TRBD1 (5 bases). V was cut by 6 bases and J by 3 bases, with 11 bases left in between. The CDR3 is 14 residues long. The germline CDR1 and CDR2 sequences are MNHEY and SMNVEV (reference sequence). Written as DNA, the CDR3 is TGTGCCAGCAGCATGCCAGGGTCTAATGAAAAACTGTTTTTT. Its translation: CASSMPGSNEKLFF.

Sample share makes this clonotype medium-sized. The rearrangement uses TRBV15 and TRBJ2-1; TRBD1 or TRBD2 may be the D gene (5 bases each). Between the trimmed V and J ends, which lost 3 bases and 9 bases, there was a span of 15 bases. CDR1 is LNHNV, CDR2 YYDKDF, per germline (reference sequence). The CDR3 is 14 residues long. CDR3: CATSSGRGGGEQFF. Written as DNA, the CDR3 is TGTGCCACCAGCAGTGGCCGGGGTGGGGGTGAGCAGTTCTTC. The whole variable domain, remainder taken from reference TRBV15 and TRBJ2-1, is DAMVIQNPRYQVTQFGKPVTLSCSQTLNHNVMYWYQQKSSQAPKLLFHYYDKDFNNEADTPDNFQSRRPNTSFCFLDIRSPGLGDTAMYLCATSSGRGGGEQFFGPGTRLTVL.

In this sample, this clonotype turned up many times. The chain joins TRBV4-1 to TRBJ2-1, with D possibly matching TRBD1 (6 bases). There are 16 residues in the CDR3. V gave up 5 bases and J gave up 8 bases, with 22 bases separating them. CDR1 is MGHRA and CDR2 is YSYEKL in the germline V gene. For the CDR3, the DNA is TGCGCCAGCAGCAAAACCTTGCAGGGGAAGACGGATGAGCAGTTCTTC. This sequence encodes CASSKTLQGKTDEQFF.

In this sample, this clonotype turned up many times. This chain connects TRBV14 to TRBJ2-5; 8 bases agree with TRBD1. The CDR3 is made up of 15 amino acids. J lost 5 bases, V lost 0 bases, and 5 bases had no gene match. Germline V gives CDR1 SGHDN, CDR2 FVKESK. In DNA form, the CDR3 reads TGTGCCAGCAGCCAAGATTGGGGACAGGACGAGACCCAGTACTTC. Translated, it gives CASSQDWGQDETQYF.

The J gene is TRBJ1-1, the V gene TRBV6-5; D call uncertain. The V end was cut by 2 bases, the J end by 6 bases, with 13 bases between. This CDR3 spans 14 amino acids. Germline loops: CDR1 MNHEY, CDR2 SVGAGI. The DNA for the CDR3 is TGTGCCAGCAGTTACGGGGTCCGGAAGTCTGAAGCTTTCTTT. Translation gives CASSYGVRKSEAFF.

The chain combines TRBV20-1 with TRBJ1-2; D unclear. The CDR3 has 12 residues. The V and J ends lost 8 bases and 2 bases respectively, with 12 bases between them. The germline V gene has CDR1 DFQATT and CDR2 SNEGSKA (reference sequence). In nucleotides, the CDR3 is TGCAGTTACCAGCATGCAAACTATGGCTACACCTTC. Translation gives CSYQHANYGYTF.

This clonotype was recorded at least ten times. For the CDR3, the DNA is TGTGCCACCAGGGAGACTACGGATGAGACCCAGTACTTC. Translated: CATRETTDETQYF. The chain has TRBV15 and TRBJ2-5, with D possibly being TRBD2 (5 bases). CDR1 and CDR2 (germline): LNHNV, YYDKDF (reference sequence). The CDR3 runs 13 residues. V was shortened by 6 bases and J by 5 bases, with 13 bases between the two germline ends.